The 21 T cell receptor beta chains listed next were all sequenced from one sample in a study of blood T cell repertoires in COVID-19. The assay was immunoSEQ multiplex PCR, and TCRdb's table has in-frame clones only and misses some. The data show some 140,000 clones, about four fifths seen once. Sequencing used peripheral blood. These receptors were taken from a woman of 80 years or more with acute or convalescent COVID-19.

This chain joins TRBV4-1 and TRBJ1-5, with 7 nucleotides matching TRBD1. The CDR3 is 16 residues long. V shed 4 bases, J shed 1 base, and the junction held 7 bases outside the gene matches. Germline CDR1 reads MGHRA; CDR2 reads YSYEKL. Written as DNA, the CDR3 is TGCGCCAGCAGCCGCTCCCTGGACAGGAGCAATCAGCCCCAGCATTTT. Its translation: CASSRSLDRSNQPQHF.

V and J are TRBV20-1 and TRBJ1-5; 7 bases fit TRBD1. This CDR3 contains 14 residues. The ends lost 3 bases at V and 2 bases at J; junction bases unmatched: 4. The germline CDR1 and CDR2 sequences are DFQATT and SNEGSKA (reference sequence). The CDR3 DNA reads TGCAGTGCTAGTCGCAGGGGGGGCAATCAGCCCCAGCATTTT. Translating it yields CSASRRGGNQPQHF.

The chain's CDR3 is CASSSRQGAGTEAFF. CDR3 bases: TGTGCCAGCAGCTCCCGACAGGGGGCCGGGACTGAAGCTTTCTTT. The chain recombines TRBV7-2 with TRBJ1-1; 10 positions match TRBD1. Germline-derived CDR1 and CDR2 are SGHTA and FQGNSA. J gave up 5 bases and V 4 bases, and 7 bases lay outside the gene matches. The CDR3 consists of 15 residues.

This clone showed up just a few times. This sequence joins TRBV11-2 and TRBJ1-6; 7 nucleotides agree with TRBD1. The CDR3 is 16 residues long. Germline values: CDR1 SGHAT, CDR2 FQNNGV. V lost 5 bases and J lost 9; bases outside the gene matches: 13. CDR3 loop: CASSQNRGENGSPLHF. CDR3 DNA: TGTGCCAGCAGCCAAAACAGGGGTGAAAATGGTTCACCCCTCCACTTT.

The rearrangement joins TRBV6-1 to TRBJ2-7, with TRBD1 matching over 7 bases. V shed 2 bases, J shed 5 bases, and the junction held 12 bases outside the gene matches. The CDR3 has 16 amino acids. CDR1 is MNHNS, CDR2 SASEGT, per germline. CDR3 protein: CASSEPGQSNSHEQYF. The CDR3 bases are TGTGCCAGCAGTGAACCGGGACAGAGTAACAGCCACGAGCAGTACTTC.

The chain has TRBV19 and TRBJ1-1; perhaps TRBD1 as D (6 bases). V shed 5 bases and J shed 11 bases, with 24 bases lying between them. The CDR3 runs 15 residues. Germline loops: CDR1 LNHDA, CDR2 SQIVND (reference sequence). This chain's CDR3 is CASSPTTTGRRLAFF. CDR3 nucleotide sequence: TGTGCCAGTAGTCCGACTACGACAGGTAGGCGACTCGCTTTCTTT.

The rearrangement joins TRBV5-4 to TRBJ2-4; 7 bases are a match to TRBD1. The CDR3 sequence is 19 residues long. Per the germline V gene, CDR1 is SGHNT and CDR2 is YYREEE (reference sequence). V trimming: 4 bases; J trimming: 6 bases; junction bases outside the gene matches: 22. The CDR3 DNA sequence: TGTGCCAGCAGCACCGGTTCCGGGACAGCCCTAGTGGCCGGAAACATTCAGTACTTC. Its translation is CASSTGSGTALVAGNIQYF.

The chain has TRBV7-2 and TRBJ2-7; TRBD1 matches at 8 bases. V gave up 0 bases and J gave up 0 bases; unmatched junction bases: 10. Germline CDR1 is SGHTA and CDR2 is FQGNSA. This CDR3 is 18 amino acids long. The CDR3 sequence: CASSLAALQGGSSYEQYF. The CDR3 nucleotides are TGTGCCAGCAGCTTAGCCGCTTTACAGGGGGGAAGCTCCTACGAGCAGTACTTC.

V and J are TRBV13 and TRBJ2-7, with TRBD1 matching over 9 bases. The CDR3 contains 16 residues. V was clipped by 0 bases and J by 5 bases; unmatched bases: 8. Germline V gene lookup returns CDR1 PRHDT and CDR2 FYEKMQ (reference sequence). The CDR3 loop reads CASSLGRYRGQDEQYF. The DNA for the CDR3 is TGTGCCAGCAGCTTAGGCCGGTACAGGGGGCAGGACGAGCAGTACTTC.

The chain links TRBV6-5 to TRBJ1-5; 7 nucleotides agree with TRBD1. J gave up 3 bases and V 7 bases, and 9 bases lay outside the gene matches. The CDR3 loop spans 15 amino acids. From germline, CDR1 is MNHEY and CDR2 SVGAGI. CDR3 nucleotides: TGTGCCAGCACCCACGGACAGGACCACAATCAGCCCCAGCATTTT. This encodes CASTHGQDHNQPQHF.

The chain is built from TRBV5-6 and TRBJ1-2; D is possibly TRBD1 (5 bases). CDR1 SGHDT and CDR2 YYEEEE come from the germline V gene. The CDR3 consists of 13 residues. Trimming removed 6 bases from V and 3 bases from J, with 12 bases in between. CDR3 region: CASTPGGYYGYTF. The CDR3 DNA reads TGTGCCAGCACCCCGGGGGGGTACTATGGCTACACCTTC.

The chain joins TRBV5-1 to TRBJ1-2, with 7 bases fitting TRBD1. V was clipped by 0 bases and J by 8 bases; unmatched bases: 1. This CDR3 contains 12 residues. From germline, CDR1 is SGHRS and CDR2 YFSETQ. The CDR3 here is CASSLGQGGYTF. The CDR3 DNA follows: TGCGCCAGCAGCTTGGGACAGGGAGGCTACACCTTC.

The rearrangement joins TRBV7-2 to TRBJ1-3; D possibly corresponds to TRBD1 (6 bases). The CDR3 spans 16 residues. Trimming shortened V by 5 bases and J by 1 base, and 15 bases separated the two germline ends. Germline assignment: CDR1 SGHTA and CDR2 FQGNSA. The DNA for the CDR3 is TGTGCCAGCAGCCCATCGACAGGACCATCTGGAAACACCATATATTTT. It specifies CASSPSTGPSGNTIYF.

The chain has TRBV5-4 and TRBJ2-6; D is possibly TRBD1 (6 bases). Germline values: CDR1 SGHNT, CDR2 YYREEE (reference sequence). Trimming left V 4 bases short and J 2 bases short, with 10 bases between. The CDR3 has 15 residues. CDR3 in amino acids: CASSPRGTGANVLTF. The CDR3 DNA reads TGTGCCAGCAGCCCAAGGGGGACTGGGGCCAACGTCCTGACTTTC.

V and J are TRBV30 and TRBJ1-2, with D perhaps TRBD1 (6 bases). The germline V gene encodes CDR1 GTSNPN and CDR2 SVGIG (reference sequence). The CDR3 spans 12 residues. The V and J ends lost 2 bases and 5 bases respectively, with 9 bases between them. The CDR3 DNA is TGTGCCTGGAGTCGCGGACAGTATGGCTACACCTTC. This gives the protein CAWSRGQYGYTF.

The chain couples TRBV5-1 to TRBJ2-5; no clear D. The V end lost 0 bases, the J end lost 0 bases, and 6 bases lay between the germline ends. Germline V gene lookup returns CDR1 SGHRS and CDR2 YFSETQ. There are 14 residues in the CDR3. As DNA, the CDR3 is TGCGCCAGCAGCTTGGATGCGTACCAAGAGACCCAGTACTTC. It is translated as CASSLDAYQETQYF. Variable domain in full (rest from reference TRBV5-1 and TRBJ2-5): KAGVTQTPRYLIKTRGQQVTLSCSPISGHRSVSWYQQTPGQGLQFLFEYFSETQRNKGNFPGRFSGRQFSNSRSEMNVSTLELGDSALYLCASSLDAYQETQYFGPGTRLLVL.

CDR3 sequence reads: CASSPVAGARDEQFF. For the CDR3, the DNA is TGTGCCAGCTCACCAGTAGCGGGAGCTCGGGATGAGCAGTTCTTC. The chain couples TRBV18 to TRBJ2-1; 9 bases agree with TRBD2. V dropped 2 bases and J dropped 8; count of bases not matched to a gene: 7. The CDR3 has 15 amino acids. Germline V lookup: CDR1 KGHSH, CDR2 LQKENI.

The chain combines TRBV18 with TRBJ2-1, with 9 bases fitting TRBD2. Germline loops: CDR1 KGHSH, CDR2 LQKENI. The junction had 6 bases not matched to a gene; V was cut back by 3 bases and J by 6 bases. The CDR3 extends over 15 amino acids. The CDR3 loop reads CASSPLREGPNEQFF. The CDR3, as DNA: TGTGCCAGCTCACCGTTGCGGGAGGGGCCCAATGAGCAGTTCTTC.

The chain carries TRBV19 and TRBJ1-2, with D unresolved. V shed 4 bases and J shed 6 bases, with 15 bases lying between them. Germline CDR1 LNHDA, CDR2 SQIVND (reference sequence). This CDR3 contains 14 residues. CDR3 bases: TGTGCCAGTAGTACCCCGGTGGGGAGGCATGGCTACACCTTC. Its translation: CASSTPVGRHGYTF.

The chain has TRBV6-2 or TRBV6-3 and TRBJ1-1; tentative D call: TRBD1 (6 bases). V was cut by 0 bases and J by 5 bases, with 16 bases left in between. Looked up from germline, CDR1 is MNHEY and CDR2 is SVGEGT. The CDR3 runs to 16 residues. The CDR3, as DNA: TGTGCCAGCAGTTACTCCCCCGGGGGGGGGCAAACTGAAGCTTTCTTT. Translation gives CASSYSPGGGQTEAFF.

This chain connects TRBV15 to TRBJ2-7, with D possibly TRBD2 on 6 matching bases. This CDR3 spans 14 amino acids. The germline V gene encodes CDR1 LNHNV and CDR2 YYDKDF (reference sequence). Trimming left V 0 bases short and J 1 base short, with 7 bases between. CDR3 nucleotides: TGTGCCACCAGCAGAGAAGGAGGGTCCTACGAGCAGTACTTC. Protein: CATSREGGSYEQYF.